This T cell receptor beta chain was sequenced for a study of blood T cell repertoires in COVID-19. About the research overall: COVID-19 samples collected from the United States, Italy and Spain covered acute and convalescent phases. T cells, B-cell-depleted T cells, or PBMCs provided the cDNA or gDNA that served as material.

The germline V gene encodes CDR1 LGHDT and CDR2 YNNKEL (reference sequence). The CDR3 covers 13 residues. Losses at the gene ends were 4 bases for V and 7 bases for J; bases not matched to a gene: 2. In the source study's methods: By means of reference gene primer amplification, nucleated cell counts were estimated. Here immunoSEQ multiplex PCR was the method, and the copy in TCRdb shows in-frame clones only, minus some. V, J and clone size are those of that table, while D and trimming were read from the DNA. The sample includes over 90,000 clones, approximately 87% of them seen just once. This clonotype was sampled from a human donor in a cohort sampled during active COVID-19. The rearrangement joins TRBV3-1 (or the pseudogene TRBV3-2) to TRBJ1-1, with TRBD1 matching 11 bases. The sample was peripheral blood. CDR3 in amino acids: CASSPDRGREAFF. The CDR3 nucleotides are TGTGCCAGCAGCCCGGACAGGGGGCGTGAAGCTTTCTTT.